This TCR beta chain was observed in a study of blood T cell repertoires in COVID-19. Study context: In each case, the material was cDNA or gDNA derived from T cells, B-cell-depleted T cells, or PBMCs.

In the original processing: Amplified reference gene primers provided the basis for estimating nucleated cell counts. Assay: immunoSEQ multiplex PCR; the TCRdb copy retains only in-frame clones and omits some. V, J and clone size are taken as reported in that table, and D and trimming were inferred from the DNA itself. The sample has just under 150,000 clones; approximately 87% are singletons. This clone came up once. The sequenced sample consisted of peripheral blood. This clonotype was sampled from a man aged 45-65 years who had recovered from COVID-19.

CDR3 region: CASSTGTGETQYF. The CDR3 bases are TGCGCCAGCAGCACCGGGACAGGGGAGACCCAGTACTTC. The chain is built from TRBV5-1 and TRBJ2-5; 9 nucleotides match TRBD1. The CDR3 contains 13 residues. Germline CDR1 and CDR2: SGHRS and YFSETQ. After removal of 4 bases from V and 5 bases from J, the junction contained 3 bases not matched to a gene. Supplemented by reference TRBV5-1 and TRBJ2-5, the full variable domain reads KAGVTQTPRYLIKTRGQQVTLSCSPISGHRSVSWYQQTPGQGLQFLFEYFSETQRNKGNFPGRFSGRQFSNSRSEMNVSTLELGDSALYLCASSTGTGETQYFGPGTRLLVL.